The rows below give T cell receptor beta chains drawn from one sample of a study of CD8+ T cells in alopecia areata. Libraries were prepared by immunoSEQ multiplex PCR; TCRdb keeps only in-frame clonotypes and omits some of them. The sample has about 150,000 clones, 45% to 60% seen once; the top ten hold around 4.8%. The sample consisted of CD4+ T cells sorted from blood. The source of these receptors is a human donor in good health. Each CDR3 is given with its conserved first and last residue.

v_gene	j_gene	CDR3aa
TRBV20-1	TRBJ2-7	CSARDQASAQF
TRBV4-1	TRBJ2-7	CASSQVVTQQTAYEQYF
TRBV10-3	TRBJ2-6	CAISPLGSSANVLTF
TRBV10-3	TRBJ1-2	CAISETGGGYGYTF
TRBV7-9	TRBJ2-7	CASSLAGLAESYEQYF
TRBV25-1	TRBJ2-5	CASSEGGAWRETQYF
TRBV6-5	TRBJ2-3	CASSYSKALGDTQYF
TRBV9	TRBJ1-2	CASSVANYGYTF
TRBV25-1	TRBJ2-5	CASSRDHQETQYF
TRBV11-2	TRBJ1-1	CASSLLSGGEAFF
TRBV11-3	TRBJ2-1	CASSPLGSSYNEQFF
TRBV9	TRBJ1-5	CASSRQGTQPQHF
TRBV27	TRBJ2-2	CASSFVGGELFF
TRBV5-1	TRBJ2-7	CASSLARGRGYEQYF
TRBV4-2	TRBJ2-2	CASSPRRGPLDTGELFF
TRBV29-1	TRBJ2-7	CSVGLGGPLEQYF
TRBV2	TRBJ1-1	CASSVWGVQTEAFF
TRBV5-1	TRBJ2-2	CASSSKTSLGGELFF
TRBV5-6	TRBJ2-5	CASSLVLGEETQYF
TRBV29-1	TRBJ2-2	CSVLRAGGAAGELFF
TRBV11-2	TRBJ2-7	CASSRDRGYYEQYF
TRBV18	TRBJ2-3	CASSPRLKLAGGRADTQYF
TRBV6-1	TRBJ2-7	CASSDGTEIYEQYF
TRBV30	TRBJ2-7	CAWSRSQAGRTYEQYF
TRBV4-1	TRBJ2-5	CASSRGLAGIGTQYF
TRBV5-4	TRBJ2-2	CASSPGLADGELFF